This T cell receptor beta chain was identified during a study of T cells expressing NK-cell markers (TCRdb year 2020). For context, the study as a whole: Three sorted T-cell subsets (CD3+CD56+NKG2C+, CD3+CD56+NKG2C- and CD3+CD56-NKG2C+) from roughly eight donors had their TCR beta-chain repertoires profiled. Of the eight sequenced donors, seven were found to be HCMV-seropositive and one was found to be HCMV-seronegative. All eight donors whose samples were sequenced were randomly selected healthy volunteers, three of them men and five women. The libraries were sequenced on Illumina HiSeq 2000/2500, MiSeq or NextSeq, producing 2 x 150 bp reads.

Sequencing took place on an Illumina HiSeq 2000. TCR beta cDNA libraries were made by 5'RACE template switching that added a universal primer site and unique molecular identifiers. Priming for cDNA synthesis came from the TCR beta constant segment, and two successive PCR amplification steps followed. The authors' pipeline ran thus. MIGEC handled demultiplexing of the reads and grouping by UMI, while MiTCR was used to assemble and quantify clonotypes. Only TCR cDNA sequences supported by at least two reads were kept to exclude erroneous sequences. The tcR package was used for downstream repertoire analysis, with clonotypes matched between fractions based on CDR3 nucleotide sequence plus V segment. Antigen specificity was annotated against VDJdb with VDJmatch, allowing one amino acid substitution in CDR3. The reads went through TCRdb reprocessing, and each CDR3 protein sequence gets one entry with no DNA. These V and J calls rely on TCRdb rather than the paper's analysis. This sample's table carries about 380,000 distinct CDR3 sequences. Roughly 5.4% of the sample rests with the top ten.

HCMV serostatus was determined by detecting HCMV-specific IgG in serum with a commercial ELISA kit. Peripheral blood mononuclear cells were isolated from blood by Ficoll density gradient centrifugation. Comments on this clonotype: The antigen it recognizes is unknown.

On the study overall, not on this receptor specifically: In six donors, the dominant CD3+CD56+NKG2C+ clonotypes ranked among the top 10 CD8+ clonotypes, making up roughly 1.0-8% of CD8+ T cells. Those dominant clonotypes were again the most abundant among CD3+CD56-NKG2C+ cells in a handful of donors, at about 28.3-60.1%. Whether the expanded NKG2C-expressing T cell clones were specific for HCMV antigens was left unclear.

From the germline V gene, CDR1 is SGHRS and CDR2 is YFSETQ. The CDR3 starts with the cysteine, ends with the phenylalanine, and has 14 residues. A DNA sequence was not provided. The receptor's source is a man aged 18-75 years in good health. Sample: blood T cells: a sorted CD56 or NKG2C T cell subset, CD4+ or CD8+ T cells, or bulk PBMC T cells (not recorded which). The V gene is TRBV5-1 and the J gene is TRBJ2-3. The CDR3 region has the sequence CASSPTSTGDTQYF.